Sequencing of this TCR beta chain was carried out in a study of blood T cell repertoires in COVID-19. Study background: Samples representing acute and convalescent COVID-19 were sourced from the United States, Italy and Spain. Sources were T cells, B-cell-depleted T cells, or PBMCs; the material itself was cDNA or gDNA.

In the study's own analysis: Amplification of reference gene primers provided the estimated nucleated cell counts. Clones were sequenced by immunoSEQ multiplex PCR, and TCRdb holds only the in-frame ones, with some missing. The D gene and trimming were derived from the DNA, and the V and J assignments and clone size from that table. Of around 250,000 clones in the sample, 75% to 90% were seen once. Trimming pared 1 base from V and 2 bases from J, leaving 9 bases between. Per the germline V gene, CDR1 is KGHSH and CDR2 is LQKENI. The CDR3 loop spans 14 amino acids. The TCR sequence derives from a human donor in a cohort sampled during active COVID-19. This chain links TRBV18 with TRBJ2-7; D is undetermined. The sample was peripheral blood. In DNA form, the CDR3 reads TGTGCCAGCTCACCACGCAGAACTACCTACGAGCAGTACTTC. It codes for CASSPRRTTYEQYF.